Below, 32 T cell receptor beta chains from the same sample are listed, as sequenced in a study of blood T cells in healthy people across ages. With a J-beta primer mix and a sample-barcoded 5' primer, a second PCR ran about 6 to 11 cycles. Each CDR3 protein gets one entry after TCRdb re-called the 5' RACE reads with MiXCR. Of over 950,000 distinct CDR3 sequences in the sample, less than 45% were seen once. The sequencing sample was made of blood. Every receptor here comes from a man younger than 30 in good health.

The table lists this clonotype with a few counts. V usage is TRBV4-3 and J usage is TRBJ2-1; 7 bases fit TRBD2. Germline V gene sequence: CDR1 LGHNA, CDR2 YSLEER. This CDR3 has 14 residues. With V trimmed by 1 base and J by 13 bases, 10 bases remained unmatched. CDR3 residues: CASSQGVYGEGQFF. In DNA form, the CDR3 reads TGCGCCAGCAGCCAAGGGGTGTATGGGGAGGGACAGTTCTTC.

The sample holds many counts of this clonotype. This chain uses TRBV29-1 with TRBJ2-3; no firm D call. Trimming left V 3 bases short and J 0 bases short, with 19 bases between. Germline CDR1 is SQVTM and CDR2 is ANQGSEA. The CDR3 loop spans 17 amino acids. CDR3 protein: CSVDTASPASSTDTQYF. The CDR3 bases are TGCAGCGTTGATACGGCATCTCCAGCGTCCAGCACAGATACGCAGTATTTT.

The V call is TRBV5-1, the J call TRBJ2-3; 9 bases match TRBD1. Germline V gene data show CDR1 as SGHRS and CDR2 as YFSETQ. CDR3 length: 20 residues. V trimming: 4 bases; J trimming: 3 bases; junction bases outside the gene matches: 21. In DNA form, the CDR3 reads TGCGCCAGCAGCAATTCCGGGACAGGGCGGGCTAGCGGCAAAACAGATACGCAGTATTTT. This gives the protein CASSNSGTGRASGKTDTQYF.

This chain uses TRBV27 with TRBJ2-1; TRBD1 matches 10 bases. Germline V gene lookup returns CDR1 MNHEY and CDR2 SMNVEV (reference sequence). This CDR3 contains 16 residues. The trim removed 4 bases at V and 6 bases at J, leaving 9 bases unmatched. CDR3 sequence: CASSSYGTGVVNEQFF. CDR3 sequence (DNA): TGTGCCAGCAGTTCCTACGGGACAGGGGTAGTCAATGAGCAGTTCTTC.

This clonotype came up a few times. The rearrangement joins TRBV5-1 to TRBJ1-5; 10 bases agree with TRBD1. The CDR3 runs to 18 residues. Germline V gene data show CDR1 as SGHRS and CDR2 as YFSETQ. The J segment lost 4 bases and the V segment lost 5 bases, leaving 15 bases of the junction unmatched. The CDR3 DNA reads as TGCGCCAGCAGTCTGGAACCGATCGGGACAGGGGATAATCAGCCCCAGCATTTT. Residues: CASSLEPIGTGDNQPQHF.

The chain links TRBV11-2 to TRBJ1-1, with TRBD1 matching 8 bases. There are 12 residues in the CDR3. V lost 5 bases to trimming and J lost 11 bases; unmatched junction nucleotides: 7. Per germline, CDR1 SGHAT and CDR2 FQNNGV. The CDR3 here is CASSPTGAGAFF. CDR3 in DNA: TGTGCCAGCAGCCCGACAGGGGCAGGGGCTTTCTTT. The complete variable domain, with remaining parts taken from reference TRBV11-2 and TRBJ1-1, reads EAGVAQSPRYKIIEKRQSVAFWCNPISGHATLYWYQQILGQGPKLLIQFQNNGVVDDSQLPKDRFSAERLKGVDSTLKIQPAKLEDSAVYLCASSPTGAGAFFGQGTRLTVV.

This clonotype has only one observation. V is TRBV12-3 or TRBV12-4 and J is TRBJ2-5, with TRBD1 as a possible D gene (5 bases). CDR3 size: 13 residues. V lost 4 bases, J lost 5 bases, and 11 bases lay in between. The CDR3 loop is CASSSSKGETQYF. CDR3 nucleotides: TGTGCCAGCAGTTCTTCCAAGGGGGAGACCCAGTACTTC.

The chain combines TRBV20-1 with TRBJ1-2; 10 bases are shared with TRBD1. J lost 2 bases, V lost 4 bases, and 4 bases had no gene match. This CDR3 region has 14 residues. CDR1 DFQATT and CDR2 SNEGSKA come from the germline V gene (reference sequence). In nucleotides, the CDR3 is TGCAGTGCTACAGGACAGGGGGTCAACTATGGCTACACCTTC. It translates to CSATGQGVNYGYTF.

The genes are TRBV20-1 and TRBJ1-4; D is undetermined. Germline values: CDR1 DFQATT, CDR2 SNEGSKA (reference sequence). Trimming cost V 0 bases and J 6 bases, with 8 bases left between them. CDR3 length: 13 amino acids. The CDR3 loop is CSARDNLDEKLFF. The CDR3, as DNA: TGCAGTGCTAGAGATAATCTGGATGAAAAACTGTTTTTT.

V and J are TRBV5-8 and TRBJ1-2; no clear D gene. Looked up from germline, CDR1 is SGHTS and CDR2 is YDEGEE. This CDR3 has 14 amino acids. V was clipped by 6 bases and J by 5 bases, with 17 bases between them. The chain's CDR3 is CASTGGRNPYGYTF. The CDR3 DNA reads as TGTGCCAGCACGGGCGGCAGGAACCCTTATGGCTACACCTTC.

This clonotype has just a few counts. The chain employs TRBV20-1 and TRBJ2-7, with D perhaps given as TRBD1 or TRBD2 (5 bases each). V lost 0 bases and J 0 bases, leaving 12 bases between the germline ends. This CDR3 comprises 15 residues. Germline CDR1 is DFQATT and CDR2 is SNEGSKA (reference sequence). The CDR3 bases are TGCAGTGCTAGAGATCGAGGGGCCAGCTCCTACGAGCAGTACTTC. It specifies CSARDRGASSYEQYF.

This clonotype was found a few times. The chain couples TRBV7-6 to TRBJ2-1; tentative D call: TRBD2 (6 bases). Germline V gene lookup returns CDR1 SGHVS and CDR2 FNYEAQ. Trimming took off 4 bases at V and 6 bases at J, with 10 bases between the two ends. The CDR3 is made up of 13 amino acids. In DNA form, the CDR3 reads TGTGCCAGCAGCTCGACTAGAGCCAATGAGCAGTTCTTC. Translating gives CASSSTRANEQFF.

The rearrangement uses TRBV12-3 or TRBV12-4 and TRBJ1-5, with D hard to call. The CDR3 loop spans 14 amino acids. The ends were cut back, 5 bases at V and 6 bases at J, with 14 bases in the middle. Written as DNA, the CDR3 is TGTGCCAGCAGTCGGGAACCCACTGGTCAGCCCCAGCATTTT. Residues: CASSREPTGQPQHF.

J is TRBJ1-1 and V is TRBV10-2, with a weak D call TRBD1 (6 bases). Per the germline V gene, CDR1 is WSHSY and CDR2 is SAAADI. V lost 6 bases and J lost 6, with 11 bases in between. The CDR3 has 12 amino acids. The CDR3 nucleotides read TGCGCCAGCAGGGAGGGGGAAGCTGAAGCTTTCTTT. This translates into CASREGEAEAFF.

This chain uses TRBV4-3 with TRBJ2-7; D uncertain. Between the trimmed V and J ends, which lost 0 bases and 4 bases, there was a span of 7 bases. The CDR3 spans 13 residues. Germline loops: CDR1 LGHNA, CDR2 YSLEER. DNA of the CDR3: TGCGCCAGCAGCCAAGATAAATCATACGAGCAGTACTTC. Its protein product is CASSQDKSYEQYF.

This clonotype showed up just a few times. The genes are TRBV7-9 and TRBJ2-7, with D unresolved. Germline values: CDR1 SEHNR, CDR2 FQNEAQ (reference sequence). The CDR3 has 14 amino acids. The V end was cut by 0 bases, the J end by 7 bases, with 13 bases between. In DNA form, the CDR3 reads TGTGCCAGCAGCTTAGCGTCCAGGTACAATGAGCAGTACTTC. This gives the protein CASSLASRYNEQYF.

The rearrangement uses TRBV7-2 and TRBJ2-3; 7 bases map to TRBD2. Unmatched junction bases numbered 6, after V lost 6 bases and J lost 0 bases. Germline assignment: CDR1 SGHTA and CDR2 FQGNSA. The CDR3 runs to 15 residues. For the CDR3, the DNA is TGTGCCAGCAGACCCAGCGGGGCAAGCACAGATACGCAGTATTTT. Translated, it gives CASRPSGASTDTQYF.

Only a few counts were recorded for this clonotype. The rearrangement joins TRBV7-2 to TRBJ2-5; 12 bases agree with TRBD2. CDR1 SGHTA and CDR2 FQGNSA come from the germline V gene. The CDR3 totals 17 residues. With 2 bases clipped from V and 5 bases from J, the junction kept 9 bases outside the gene matches. The CDR3, as DNA: TGTGCCAGCAGCTTACAGACTAGCGGGGGAGGATCGGAGACCCAGTACTTC. This translates into CASSLQTSGGGSETQYF. The whole variable domain, remainder taken from reference TRBV7-2 and TRBJ2-5, is GAGVSQSPSNKVTEKGKDVELRCDPISGHTALYWYRQSLGQGLEFLIYFQGNSAPDKSGLPSDRFSAERTGGSVSTLTIQRTQQEDSAVYLCASSLQTSGGGSETQYFGPGTRLLVL.

In its sample, this clonotype was seen many times. The rearrangement links TRBV20-1 to TRBJ2-5; 11 bases are a match to TRBD2. CDR1 DFQATT and CDR2 SNEGSKA come from the germline V gene (reference sequence). CDR3 length: 13 amino acids. V dropped 6 bases and J dropped 6; count of bases not matched to a gene: 6. The CDR3, as DNA: TGCAGTGCCCCGACTAGCGGGGAACAGACCCAGTACTTC. It yields the protein CSAPTSGEQTQYF.

The genes are TRBV30 and TRBJ1-6, with a weak D call TRBD1 (6 bases). The V and J ends lost 0 bases and 8 bases respectively, with 11 bases between them. This CDR3 spans 14 amino acids. The germline CDR1 and CDR2 sequences are GTSNPN and SVGIG (reference sequence). CDR3 sequence reads: CAWSVRAGDSPLHF. CDR3 nucleotides: TGTGCCTGGAGTGTTAGGGCAGGGGATTCACCCCTCCACTTT. The variable domain in full, completed from reference TRBV30 and TRBJ1-6, reads SQTIHQWPATLVQPVGSPLSLECTVEGTSNPNLYWYRQAAGRGLQLLFYSVGIGQISSEVPQNLSASRPQDRQFILSSKKLLLSDSGFYLCAWSVRAGDSPLHFGNGTRLTVT.

This clonotype was recorded a few times. The CDR3 DNA follows: TGCAGTGCTACAAATCCGGACAGGGACTACGAGCAGTACTTC. It specifies CSATNPDRDYEQYF. This chain joins TRBV20-1 and TRBJ2-7; 8 positions match TRBD1. Trimming cost V 4 bases and J 3 bases; bases outside gene matches: 8. The CDR3 spans 14 residues. Looked up from germline, CDR1 is DFQATT and CDR2 is SNEGSKA (reference sequence).

The rearrangement links TRBV4-3 to TRBJ2-3; TRBD1 is a possible D gene (7 bases). Germline loops: CDR1 LGHNA, CDR2 YSLEER. CDR3 length: 16 amino acids. V lost 3 bases and J 2 bases, leaving 15 bases between the germline ends. This CDR3 is CASSQKTGRTTDTQYF. The CDR3 bases are TGCGCCAGCAGCCAGAAGACAGGGAGGACCACAGATACGCAGTATTTT.

A note on this clonotype: One end of the junction is discordant with germline, which a read error may explain. The chain combines TRBV14 with TRBJ2-1; D call uncertain. Germline V gene data show CDR1 as SGHDN and CDR2 as FVKESK. CDR3 length equals 12 residues. In nucleotides, the CDR3 is TGTGCCAGCATCCAAGTGGCAGACGGGCAGTTCTTC. This sequence encodes CASIQVADGQFF.

The rearrangement joins TRBV12-3 or TRBV12-4 to TRBJ1-1, with D possibly matching TRBD1 (5 bases). The CDR3 is 14 residues long. Trimming took off 6 bases at V and 2 bases at J, with 13 bases between the two ends. The CDR3 sequence: CASRTGTGNTEAFF. The CDR3 DNA follows: TGTGCCAGCAGGACCGGGACTGGTAACACTGAAGCTTTCTTT.

This clonotype has ten or more counts. The chain is built from TRBV2 and TRBJ2-4; D unresolved. Trimming shortened V by 1 base and J by 0 bases, and 7 bases separated the two germline ends. CDR1 is SNHLY, CDR2 FYNNEI, per germline. This CDR3 contains 15 residues. The CDR3 here is CASSEGAVAKNIQYF. CDR3 bases: TGTGCCAGCAGTGAAGGGGCGGTAGCCAAAAACATTCAGTACTTC.

This clonotype was counted only a few times. The V call is TRBV20-1, the J call TRBJ2-5; tentative D call: TRBD2 (7 bases). V was pared by 1 base and J by 3 bases, with 12 bases between. The CDR3 runs 14 residues. Germline assignment: CDR1 DFQATT and CDR2 SNEGSKA (reference sequence). As DNA, the CDR3 is TGCAGTGCTAGAGTCGGGGGGCCCAAAGAGACCCAGTACTTC. Its protein is CSARVGGPKETQYF.

The chain's CDR3 is CASRFPSTDTQYF. As DNA, the CDR3 is TGTGCCAGCAGATTTCCCTCCACAGATACGCAGTATTTT. The chain uses TRBV11-2 and TRBJ2-3; D remains ambiguous. The CDR3 has 13 residues. Germline-derived CDR1 and CDR2 are SGHAT and FQNNGV. V lost 6 bases to trimming and J lost 2 bases, with 9 bases between them.

The CDR3 reads CASSPTGASSYNEQFF. CDR3 coding DNA: TGTGCCAGCAGCCCTACAGGGGCATCCTCCTACAATGAGCAGTTCTTC. This sequence joins TRBV12-3 or TRBV12-4 and TRBJ2-1; 7 bases align to TRBD1. This CDR3 has 16 residues. The ends lost 6 bases at V and 0 bases at J; junction bases unmatched: 8.

The chain combines TRBV27 with TRBJ1-1; a possible D gene is TRBD1 (5 bases). Deletions cut 5 bases from V and 2 bases from J, with 12 bases between. The CDR3 length is 14 residues. Germline V CDR1 and CDR2: MNHEY, SMNVEV (reference sequence). CDR3 region: CASSHRTPNTEAFF. In DNA, the CDR3 is TGTGCCAGCAGTCACCGGACACCCAACACTGAAGCTTTCTTT.

The chain is built from TRBV7-2 and TRBJ2-2, with D unclear. Looked up from germline, CDR1 is SGHTA and CDR2 is FQGNSA. The CDR3 is made up of 12 amino acids. Trimming cost V 5 bases and J 7 bases, with 8 bases left between them. The CDR3 spells CASSPQHGELFF. In DNA form, the CDR3 reads TGTGCCAGCAGCCCCCAACACGGGGAGCTGTTTTTT. The complete variable domain, with remaining parts taken from reference TRBV7-2 and TRBJ2-2, reads GAGVSQSPSNKVTEKGKDVELRCDPISGHTALYWYRQSLGQGLEFLIYFQGNSAPDKSGLPSDRFSAERTGGSVSTLTIQRTQQEDSAVYLCASSPQHGELFFGEGSRLTVL.

The chain carries TRBV28 and TRBJ1-6; D uncertain. Trimming pared 1 base from V and 6 bases from J, leaving 10 bases between. The V gene's germline CDR1 is MDHEN and CDR2 SYDVKM. The CDR3 is 15 amino acids. DNA of the CDR3: TGTGCCAGCAGTTTATTATCCAGAAGTAATTCACCCCTCCACTTT. Its protein is CASSLLSRSNSPLHF.

The chain links TRBV20-1 to TRBJ1-1; 7 bases map to TRBD1. The J segment lost 4 bases and the V segment lost 8 bases, leaving 10 bases of the junction unmatched. Germline-derived CDR1 and CDR2 are DFQATT and SNEGSKA (reference sequence). The length of the CDR3 is 13 residues. The CDR3 region is CSPGRDSGTEAFF. In DNA, the CDR3 is TGCAGTCCGGGAAGGGACAGTGGCACTGAAGCTTTCTTT.